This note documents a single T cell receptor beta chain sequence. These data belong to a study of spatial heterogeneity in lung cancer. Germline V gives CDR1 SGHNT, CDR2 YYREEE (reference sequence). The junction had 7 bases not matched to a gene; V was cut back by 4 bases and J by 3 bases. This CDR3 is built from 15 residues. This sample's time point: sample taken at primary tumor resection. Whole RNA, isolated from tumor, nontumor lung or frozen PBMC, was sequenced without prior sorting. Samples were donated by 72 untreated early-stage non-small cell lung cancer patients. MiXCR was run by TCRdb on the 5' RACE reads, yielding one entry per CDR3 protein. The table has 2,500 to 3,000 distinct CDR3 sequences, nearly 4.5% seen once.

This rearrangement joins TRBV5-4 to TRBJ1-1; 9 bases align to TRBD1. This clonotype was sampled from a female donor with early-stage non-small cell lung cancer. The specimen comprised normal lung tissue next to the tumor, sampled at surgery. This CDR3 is CASSTPGQGDTEAFF. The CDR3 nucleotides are TGTGCCAGCAGCACACCGGGACAGGGCGACACTGAAGCTTTCTTT.